This T cell receptor (beta chain) was observed in a study of response to subunit inactivated influenza vaccine. Whole-study findings and limits: Few additional T cells are recruited per seasonal influenza vaccination, authors suggested.

Germline-derived CDR1 and CDR2 are SQVTM and ANQGSEA. CDR3 length equals 12 residues. V dropped 7 bases and J dropped 5 bases, with 14 bases sitting between them. This clonotype has at least ten counts. Antigen unknown. MiXCR was run by TCRdb on the RT-PCR reads, yielding one entry per CDR3 protein. The repertoire includes about 520,000 distinct CDR3 sequences, about 25% of them detected once, and about 1.9% sits in the top ten. The clonotype was recovered from a man aged 50 to 59 who received an inactivated influenza vaccine. V is TRBV29-1 and J is TRBJ1-1; D possibly corresponds to TRBD1 (6 bases). Sequences were derived from CD4+ T cells sorted from PBMCs, sampled less than 6 days after vaccination. CDR3 bases: TGCAGCGCACAGGGATCTCTTACTGAAGCTTTCTTT. This translates into CSAQGSLTEAFF. Supplemented by reference TRBV29-1 and TRBJ1-1, the full variable domain reads SAVISQKPSRDICQRGTSLTIQCQVDSQVTMMFWYRQQPGQSLTLIATANQGSEATYESGFVIDKFPISRPNLTFSTLTVSNMSPEDSSIYLCSAQGSLTEAFFGQGTRLTVV.